These 19 T cell receptor beta chains were sequenced from one sample in a study of blood T cells in healthy people across ages. Primed by a sample-barcoded 5' primer and a J-beta primer mix, a second PCR proceeded for about 6 to 11 cycles. TCRdb itself ran the 5' RACE reads through MiXCR, one entry per CDR3 protein. The sample lists fewer than 800,000 distinct CDR3 sequences, approximately 25% occurring once. These same records also appear under a second study, on T cells of mothers and their children.

Material for sequencing was blood. The receptors were gathered from a boy aged 5-17 years in good health.

The J gene is TRBJ2-7, the V gene TRBV20-1, with D unclear. V lost 3 bases to trimming and J lost 1 base, with 10 bases between them. The CDR3 has 13 residues. Germline values: CDR1 DFQATT, CDR2 SNEGSKA (reference sequence). Here the CDR3 DNA reads TGCAGTGCTAGCGACCCCGAATCCTACGAGCAGTACTTC. Translation gives CSASDPESYEQYF.

This chain connects TRBV29-1 to TRBJ2-7, with D unresolved. Near its end, the DNA agrees better with TRBJ2-5, so the J call may be wrong. The germline CDR1 and CDR2 sequences are SQVTM and ANQGSEA. CDR3 length: 15 residues. The CDR3 is CSVEFPGLDQETQYF. DNA of the CDR3: TGCAGCGTTGAGTTCCCCGGCCTAGACCAAGAGACCCAGTACTTC.

This chain links TRBV27 with TRBJ2-1, with 10 nucleotides matching TRBD2. V lost 6 bases and J lost 13; bases outside the gene matches: 15. CDR1 is MNHEY and CDR2 is SMNVEV in the germline V gene (reference sequence). The length of the CDR3 is 15 residues. The CDR3 nucleotides read TGTGCCAGCAGCCGGACTAGCGGCCCCCAGGAGACCCAGTTCTTC. Protein product: CASSRTSGPQETQFF.

The chain employs TRBV20-1 and TRBJ2-4, with D unclear. Germline assignment: CDR1 DFQATT and CDR2 SNEGSKA (reference sequence). This CDR3 region has 13 residues. V lost 0 bases to trimming and J lost 0 bases, with 3 bases between them. This CDR3 reads CSARERAKNIQYF. The DNA for the CDR3 is TGCAGTGCTAGAGAAAGAGCCAAAAACATTCAGTACTTC.

This sequence joins TRBV29-1 and TRBJ2-7; 9 nucleotides align to TRBD1. The length of the CDR3 is 14 residues. Germline V gives CDR1 SQVTM, CDR2 ANQGSEA. V dropped 1 base and J dropped 3; count of bases not matched to a gene: 4. The CDR3 DNA follows: TGCAGCGTTGAAGGGGACAGGGAGGACTACGAGCAGTACTTC. Its protein is CSVEGDREDYEQYF.

This clonotype was counted at least ten times. CDR3 sequence reads: CASSLGGQANYGYTF. The CDR3 bases are TGTGCCAGCAGCTTAGGGGGGCAGGCTAACTATGGCTACACCTTC. V and J are TRBV7-2 and TRBJ1-2; a possible D gene is TRBD1 (6 bases). V lost 1 base to trimming and J lost 0 bases, with 9 bases between them. Germline values: CDR1 SGHTA, CDR2 FQGNSA. This CDR3 region has 15 residues. The variable domain in full, completed from reference TRBV7-2 and TRBJ1-2, reads GAGVSQSPSNKVTEKGKDVELRCDPISGHTALYWYRQSLGQGLEFLIYFQGNSAPDKSGLPSDRFSAERTGGSVSTLTIQRTQQEDSAVYLCASSLGGQANYGYTFGSGTRLTVV.

The gene calls are TRBV29-1 and TRBJ2-1; D is uncertain. This CDR3 contains 13 residues. Per the germline V gene, CDR1 is SQVTM and CDR2 is ANQGSEA. Trimming pared 4 bases from V and 7 bases from J, leaving 14 bases between. The CDR3 region is CSVVRLRANEQFF. CDR3 coding DNA: TGCAGCGTTGTAAGGCTACGGGCGAATGAGCAGTTCTTC.

This clonotype has a handful of counts. This sequence joins TRBV9 and TRBJ2-2, with TRBD2 identical over 14 bases. V gave up 3 bases and J gave up 5 bases; unmatched junction bases: 3. From germline, CDR1 is SGDLS and CDR2 YYNGEE. The CDR3 spans 16 residues. The CDR3, as DNA: TGTGCCAGCAGCGGGGGGACTAGCGGGAGAACCGGGGAGCTGTTTTTT. Translation: CASSGGTSGRTGELFF.

The V and J genes are TRBV3-1 and TRBJ2-5, with D hard to call. The end of the DNA fits TRBJ2-7 better, so the J call may be wrong. CDR1 is LGHDT, CDR2 YNNKEL, per germline (reference sequence). CDR3 length: 13 residues. The CDR3 loop reads CASSRTIFYEQYF. In DNA form, the CDR3 reads TGTGCCAGCAGCCGTACTATATTTTACGAGCAGTACTTC.

In regard to this clonotype: A much larger clone differs from this one at a single base, so this may be a read error. The chain combines TRBV5-1 with TRBJ1-1; the D is unclear. Germline V gives CDR1 SGHRS, CDR2 YFSETQ. The CDR3 runs 15 residues. The CDR3 loop is CASSRARGGSTGAFF. CDR3 bases: TGCGCCAGCAGCCGGGCCCGGGGAGGGAGTACTGGAGCTTTCTTT. Full variable domain (remainder filled in from reference TRBV5-1 and TRBJ1-1): KAGVTQTPRYLIKTRGQQVTLSCSPISGHRSVSWYQQTPGQGLQFLFEYFSETQRNKGNFPGRFSGRQFSNSRSEMNVSTLELGDSALYLCASSRARGGSTGAFFGQGTRLTVV.

CDR3 DNA: TGTGCCAGCTCACGAGGACAGGACGGGACCCAGTACTTC. Its translation: CASSRGQDGTQYF. This sequence joins TRBV18 and TRBJ2-5; 7 bases agree with TRBD1. Germline V CDR1 and CDR2: KGHSH, LQKENI. With 4 bases clipped from V and 7 bases from J, the junction kept 6 bases outside the gene matches. The CDR3 extends over 13 amino acids.

Only a few counts were recorded for this clonotype. This chain links TRBV5-1 with TRBJ2-1; the match to TRBD2 covers 7 bases. Unmatched junction bases numbered 4, after V lost 1 base and J lost 0 bases. The CDR3 sequence is 16 residues long. The germline V gene has CDR1 SGHRS and CDR2 YFSETQ. This CDR3 reads CASSLRAGSSYNEQFF. The CDR3 DNA sequence: TGCGCCAGCAGCTTGCGAGCGGGGAGCTCCTACAATGAGCAGTTCTTC.

This sequence joins TRBV20-1 and TRBJ2-7; D not certain. This CDR3 region has 12 residues. Trimming cost V 6 bases and J 2 bases, with 11 bases left between them. In germline, CDR1 is DFQATT, CDR2 SNEGSKA (reference sequence). CDR3 DNA: TGCAGTGCCTTTCAGAATACCTACGAGCAGTACTTC. It codes for CSAFQNTYEQYF.

The rearrangement links TRBV7-2 to TRBJ2-1, with TRBD1 matching over 8 bases. The assigned J gene may be wrong: the sequence end matches TRBJ2-7 better. Germline V gives CDR1 SGHTA, CDR2 FQGNSA. This CDR3 region has 16 residues. In DNA form, the CDR3 reads TGTGCCAGCAGCATCGCCGGGACAGGAAAAGTCTACGAGCAGTACTTC. As protein: CASSIAGTGKVYEQYF.

This clonotype was seen more than once but under ten times. The chain recombines TRBV7-2 with TRBJ1-6; D unclear. This CDR3 comprises 14 residues. The germline CDR1 and CDR2 sequences are SGHTA and FQGNSA. V lost 1 base, J lost 10 bases, and 11 bases lay in between. The CDR3 nucleotides are TGTGCCAGCAGCTTAGAGTGGGAGGCCTCACCCCTCCACTTT. It codes for CASSLEWEASPLHF.

This clonotype was detected only a few times. The chain links TRBV18 to TRBJ2-1, with D possibly being TRBD1 or TRBD2 (6 bases each). Between the trimmed V and J ends, which lost 3 bases and 9 bases, there was a span of 24 bases. The CDR3 sequence is 17 residues long. From germline, CDR1 is KGHSH and CDR2 LQKENI. The CDR3 here is CASSPASGLGKGGEQFF. CDR3 coding DNA: TGTGCCAGCTCACCGGCATCGGGACTTGGCAAAGGGGGTGAGCAGTTCTTC.

V and J are TRBV20-1 and TRBJ1-4, with 8 bases that match TRBD1. The germline V gene has CDR1 DFQATT and CDR2 SNEGSKA (reference sequence). The CDR3 sequence is 12 residues long. Germline trimming cut 5 bases from V and 8 bases from J; bases unmatched to any gene: 4. CDR3 loop: CSAWTGSEKLFF. The CDR3 DNA is TGCAGTGCTTGGACAGGGTCGGAAAAACTGTTTTTT.

V and J are TRBV13 and TRBJ2-1; possibly TRBD1 for D (7 bases). CDR3 size: 18 residues. Germline-derived CDR1 and CDR2 are PRHDT and FYEKMQ (reference sequence). Trimming left V 4 bases short and J 1 base short, with 20 bases between. CDR3 residues: CASSSGTALAQSYNEQFF. In nucleotides, the CDR3 is TGTGCCAGCAGCTCAGGGACAGCACTAGCCCAATCCTACAATGAGCAGTTCTTC.

The chain uses TRBV11-2 and TRBJ1-1; D unresolved. Germline V CDR1 and CDR2: SGHAT, FQNNGV. Deletions cut 2 bases from V and 0 bases from J, with 10 bases between. This CDR3 spans 15 amino acids. Here the CDR3 DNA reads TGTGCCAGCAGCTTATCTCCGTCCATGAACACTGAAGCTTTCTTT. It yields the protein CASSLSPSMNTEAFF.